This TCR beta chain appears in the sequencing data of a study of T-cell memory formation after mild COVID-19. The germline gives CDR1 DFQATT, CDR2 SNEGSKA (reference sequence). V was clipped by 5 bases and J by 8 bases, with 19 bases between them. The CDR3 runs to 14 residues. TCRdb analysed the 5' RACE reads with MiXCR anew, one entry per CDR3 protein. The sample gives hundreds of thousands of distinct CDR3 sequences, about a sixth of which show up once; around a fifth is in the top ten. This clonotype was observed many times. Sequenced sample: PBMCs or a T cell subset sorted from them (not recorded which). The receptor was isolated from a man aged 18 to 29 who had mild COVID-19 (a few samples of this study predate the infection). Cell type and time point are not known. The V call is TRBV20-1, the J call TRBJ2-1; D is possibly TRBD1 (6 bases). CDR3 sequence (DNA): TGCAGTGCTGCCACAGGGCAGGGGCGTGATGAGCAGTTCTTC. This encodes CSAATGQGRDEQFF.